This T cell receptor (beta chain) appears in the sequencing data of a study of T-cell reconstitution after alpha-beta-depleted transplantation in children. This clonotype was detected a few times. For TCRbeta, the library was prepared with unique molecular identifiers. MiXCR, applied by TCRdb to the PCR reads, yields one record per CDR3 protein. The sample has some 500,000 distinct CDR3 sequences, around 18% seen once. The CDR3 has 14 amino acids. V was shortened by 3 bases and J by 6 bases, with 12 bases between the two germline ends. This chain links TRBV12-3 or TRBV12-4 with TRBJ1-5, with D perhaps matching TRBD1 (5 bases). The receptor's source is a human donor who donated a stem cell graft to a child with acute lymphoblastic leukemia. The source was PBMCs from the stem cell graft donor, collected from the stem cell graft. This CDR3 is CASSFWGFSQPQHF. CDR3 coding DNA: TGTGCCAGCAGTTTTTGGGGCTTCAGTCAGCCCCAGCATTTT.